These T cell receptor beta chains were read from a single sample in a study of graft-versus-host responses after intestinal transplantation. Data came from immunoSEQ multiplex PCR; TCRdb stores just in-frame clones and leaves some out. Of about 26,000 clones detected, about 80% appear once; the ten largest clones hold about 0.74%. These TCRs are of unknown antigen specificity. Sequenced here: unstimulated CD4+ T cells sorted from spleen or lymph node cells, sampled before intestinal transplant. Receptors were obtained from a human donor who received an intestinal transplant. Both conserved end residues are part of each CDR3. The D gene is left open where the match is weak. Clone size appears in some rows only: once, few, many, or a class for an expanded clone.

>TRBV6-4|TRBJ2-1|TRBD2|NA
TGTGCCAGCAGCATTAGCGGGGGGGAGCAGTTCTTC
CASSISGGEQFF
>TRBV20-1|TRBJ2-7|NA|NA
TGCAGTGCTAGCGAAGCCTACGAGCAGTACTTC
CSASEAYEQYF
>TRBV6-5|TRBJ2-2|NA|NA
TGTGCCAGCAGTGAAGGGTACTATGGCGGGGAGCTGTTTTTT
CASSEGYYGGELFF
>TRBV29-1|TRBJ1-1|TRBD1|NA
TGCAGCGTCGCTGGGGTGGACAGGGGCAGGAACACTGAAGCTTTCTTT
CSVAGVDRGRNTEAFF
>TRBV6-6|TRBJ1-2|TRBD1|NA
TGTGCCAGCAGTTACCGGACAGGGAGAAACTATGGCTACACCTTC
CASSYRTGRNYGYTF
>TRBV25-1|TRBJ1-2|NA|once
TGTGCCAGCAGTGAAAAGGGACGAATGCAGGGCTACACCTTC
CASSEKGRMQGYTF
>TRBV6-5|TRBJ2-7|TRBD2|few
TGTGCCAGCAGGGCTAGCGGGAGGGTCTACGAGCAGTACTTC
CASRASGRVYEQYF
>TRBV5-4|TRBJ2-3|NA|NA
TGTGCCAGCAGCTTGGGGTTGGGGGATACGCAGTATTTT
CASSLGLGDTQYF
>TRBV27|TRBJ1-1|TRBD1|NA
TGTGCCAGCAGCCCCACAGGGGGCACGAGGGCTTTCTTT
CASSPTGGTRAFF
>TRBV6-5|TRBJ1-6|TRBD1|NA
TGTGCCAGCAGTCCCACGGGACAGGTTCATTCACCCCTCCACTTT
CASSPTGQVHSPLHF
>TRBV19|TRBJ2-1|NA|NA
TGTGCCAGTAGTATGGGGACTCCATCCTACAATGAGCAGTTCTTC
CASSMGTPSYNEQFF
>TRBV30|TRBJ1-1|NA|NA
TGTGCCTGGAGCCCCTCCGGGACACCGAACACTGAAGCTTTCTTT
CAWSPSGTPNTEAFF
>TRBV18|TRBJ1-1|NA|NA
TGTGCCAGCTCACCCGAGGCAGTCACTGAAGCTTTCTTT
CASSPEAVTEAFF
>TRBV5-1|TRBJ2-2|TRBD2|NA
TGCGCCAGCAGCCCAGCTAGCGGGATAAACACCGGGGAGCTGTTTTTT
CASSPASGINTGELFF
>TRBV6-5|TRBJ2-7|NA|NA
TGTGCCAGCAGTGGCCAGGCCTTAGCTTACGAGCAGTACTTC
CASSGQALAYEQYF
>TRBV21-1|TRBJ2-7|NA|NA
TGTGCCAGCAGCAAAGAGGGTAGCGGGAGGGCCGGCTCCTACGAGCAGTACTTC
CASSKEGSGRAGSYEQYF
>TRBV7-9|TRBJ2-2|TRBD1|NA
TGTGCCAGCAGCTTCGGGGACAGGGATGGCGGGGAGCTGTTTTTT
CASSFGDRDGGELFF
>TRBV6-6|TRBJ2-3|NA|once
TGTGCCAGCAGTTACATGGACCGCACAGATACGCAGTATTTT
CASSYMDRTDTQYF
>TRBV7-9|TRBJ2-7|NA|NA
TGTGCCAGCAGCTTAACCGAGTACGAGCAGTACTTC
CASSLTEYEQYF
>TRBV21-1|TRBJ2-3|NA|NA
TGTGCCAGCAGCCCACGAATGCCGGGAGCAGATACGCAGTATTTT
CASSPRMPGADTQYF
>TRBV19|TRBJ2-1|NA|NA
TGTGCCAGTAGTATAAAATCAGGTGAGGACTACCATCGGGGGTACAATGAGCAGTTCTTC
CASSIKSGEDYHRGYNEQFF
>TRBV11-3|TRBJ2-1|NA|once
TGTGCCAGCAGCCCCGGAGATCCTTACAATGAGCAGTTCTTC
CASSPGDPYNEQFF
>TRBV28|TRBJ2-7|TRBD2|NA
TGTGCCAGCAGTTTATACTCTAGCGGGAGACTAAACGAGCAGTACTTC
CASSLYSSGRLNEQYF
>TRBV28|TRBJ1-3|NA|NA
TGTGCCAGCAGTTTATTCGAGTCCGGAAACACCATATATTTT
CASSLFESGNTIYF
>TRBV4-2|TRBJ2-3|TRBD2|once
TGTGCCAGCAGTGATCCCGGGACTAGCGCCGATACGCAGTATTTT
CASSDPGTSADTQYF
>TRBV5-1|TRBJ2-5|NA|NA
TGCGCCAGCAGTCCCCGGGACCCTCGGCAAGAGACCCAGTACTTC
CASSPRDPRQETQYF
>TRBV11-2|TRBJ2-1|TRBD2|NA
TGTGCCAGCAGCTTCAGGGGACTAGCGGGGAGGAGTGAGCAGTTCTTC
CASSFRGLAGRSEQFF
>TRBV5-1|TRBJ2-3|NA|NA
TGCGCCAGCAGCTTGGCCATAAGGGGTAGCACAGATACGCAGTATTTT
CASSLAIRGSTDTQYF
>TRBV18|TRBJ1-4|TRBD1|NA
TGTGCCAGCTCACCACCGGGACAGGAAGGTGAAAAACTGTTTTTT
CASSPPGQEGEKLFF
>TRBV6-1|TRBJ2-7|TRBD2|NA
TGTGCCAGCAGTGAAGCGCTCCGGCGGGGGGTTATTACCTACGAGCAGTACTTC
CASSEALRRGVITYEQYF
>TRBV18|TRBJ2-7|TRBD2|NA
TGTGCCAGCTCACCGGGGACTAGCGGGATGAGGTACGAGCAGTACTTC
CASSPGTSGMRYEQYF
>TRBV5-1|TRBJ1-1|TRBD1|NA
TGCGCCAGCAGCTTGGTTGGGACAGGGAAGTCGATCTTT
CASSLVGTGKSIF
>TRBV4-1|TRBJ2-7|NA|NA
TGCGCCAGCAGCCATCCGACGGCTTCCTACGAGCAGTACTTC
CASSHPTASYEQYF
>TRBV29-1|TRBJ1-2|NA|NA
TGCAGCGTTCTACAGTTGGGGGGCTACACCTTC
CSVLQLGGYTF
>TRBV7-6|TRBJ1-3|NA|NA
TGTGCCAGCAGCTTAATGGGGCAGGGGCTTGGAAACACCATATATTTT
CASSLMGQGLGNTIYF
>TRBV5-4|TRBJ2-2|NA|few
TGTGCCAGCAGCTTGGGTGTAACCTCGAACACCGGGGAGCTGTTTTTT
CASSLGVTSNTGELFF
>TRBV11-2|TRBJ1-6|NA|once
TGTGCCAGCAGCTTAGTCAATTCACCCCTCCACTTT
CASSLVNSPLHF
>TRBV5-1|TRBJ1-1|TRBD1|few
TGCGCCAGCAGCTTGGGGGTGGGGACAGGGATGTCTGAAGCTTTCTTT
CASSLGVGTGMSEAFF
>TRBV2|TRBJ1-1|TRBD1|NA
TGTGCCAGCAGGACAGGGGGGCGATTTGGATTGAACACTGAAGCTTTCTTT
CASRTGGRFGLNTEAFF
>TRBV5-1|TRBJ2-3|TRBD2|NA
TGCGCCAGCAGCTTGGATCTAGCGGGAGGCACAGATACGCAGTATTTT
CASSLDLAGGTDTQYF
>TRBV11-2|TRBJ2-7|NA|few
TGTGCCAGCAGCTTAGAAGGGGGCTACGAGCAGTACTTC
CASSLEGGYEQYF
>TRBV29-1|TRBJ2-5|TRBD1|NA
TGCAGCGTTGAGGACAGGGGGCTAGCTGAGACCCAGTACTTC
CSVEDRGLAETQYF
>TRBV18|TRBJ2-4|NA|NA
TGTGCCAGCTCACCCCCCGAACAGAACAAAAACATTCAGTACTTC
CASSPPEQNKNIQYF
>TRBV7-7|TRBJ2-6|NA|NA
TGTGCTAGCAGCGTCGGGGTCTCTGGGGCCAACGTCCTGACTTTC
CASSVGVSGANVLTF
>TRBV14|TRBJ1-1|NA|NA
TGTGCCAGCAGCCAAGATGGAGGGAGGGAGACCACTGAAGCTTTCTTT
CASSQDGGRETTEAFF
>TRBV19|TRBJ2-2|NA|few
TGTGCCAGTAGGGTCGTCCCCGACGGGCGGACCGGGGAGCTGTTTTTT
CASRVVPDGRTGELFF
>TRBV7-9|TRBJ1-6|TRBD1|NA
TGTGCCAGCAGCCAAGGACAGGGTAGAATCCGTTCACCCCTCCACTTT
CASSQGQGRIRSPLHF
>TRBV14|TRBJ2-7|NA|NA
TGTGCCAGCAGCCAATCCTACGAGCAGTACTTC
CASSQSYEQYF
>TRBV9|TRBJ2-1|TRBD1|NA
TGTGCCAGCAGCGTTGGGAGACAGGGGCACAATGAGCAGTTCTTC
CASSVGRQGHNEQFF
>TRBV19|TRBJ2-2|TRBD1|NA
TGTGCCAGTAGTATGGAGAGGGGACAGGGGTACACCGGGGAGCTGTTTTTT
CASSMERGQGYTGELFF
>TRBV6-5|TRBJ2-2|NA|NA
TGTGCCAGCATAGGGCGGTCAAGGGGGGAGCTGTTTTTT
CASIGRSRGELFF
>TRBV5-6|TRBJ1-5|NA|NA
TGTGCCAGCAGCCTGGGACCCAGGGGCAATCAGCCCCAGCATTTT
CASSLGPRGNQPQHF
>TRBV5-1|TRBJ1-2|NA|NA
TGCGCCAGCAGCTTGTTAAACTATGGCTACACCTTC
CASSLLNYGYTF
>TRBV10-2|TRBJ1-4|NA|NA
TGCGCCAGCAGTGACTTTCCAACTAATGAAAAACTGTTTTTT
CASSDFPTNEKLFF
>TRBV27|TRBJ1-5|NA|NA
TGTGCCAGCAGTTTCCCAAATCAGCCCCAGCATTTT
CASSFPNQPQHF
>TRBV2|TRBJ1-5|NA|NA
TGTGCCAGCAGTGAACGAGGAGGGGCCCATCAGCCCCAGCATTTT
CASSERGGAHQPQHF
>TRBV5-1|TRBJ2-5|TRBD2|few
TGCGCCAGCAGCTTGGCGCTAGCGGGAGGGGAGACCCAGTACTTC
CASSLALAGGETQYF
>TRBV6-1|TRBJ1-4|NA|NA
TGTGCCAGCAGTGCCCCGATAGGGAGGAGTGTCGAGGAAAAACTGTTTTTT
CASSAPIGRSVEEKLFF
>TRBV7-9|TRBJ1-2|TRBD1|NA
TGTGCCAGCAGCTTAGATCTGACAGGGTCTAACTATGGCTACACCTTC
CASSLDLTGSNYGYTF
>TRBV28|TRBJ2-1|NA|NA
TGTGCCGGCAGTTTTATGGGTACCTACAATGAGCAGTTCTTC
CAGSFMGTYNEQFF